Listed below are T cell receptor beta chains from one sample, sequenced in a study of blood T cell repertoires in COVID-19. Clones were read by immunoSEQ multiplex PCR, and TCRdb kept only the in-frame ones, dropping some. This sample yields around 97,000 clones, of which approximately 84% are seen a single time; 10% belongs to the top ten. The source material was peripheral blood. The receptors originated from a man between 65 and 79 years old with acute or convalescent COVID-19. Both conserved end residues are part of each CDR3. Each record gives: V gene, J gene, D gene, clone size, CDR3 protein, CDR3 DNA. D genes are given only for firm matches. Expanded clones are given a class, and other clones once, few, many or no size at all.

TRBV28	TRBJ2-1	TRBD2	.	CASSSTSGRASYNEQFF	TGTGCCAGCAGTTCCACTAGCGGGAGGGCCTCCTACAATGAGCAGTTCTTC
TRBV5-1	TRBJ1-6	TRBD1	.	CASSLYSGQGSPLHF	TGCGCCAGCAGCTTGTACTCAGGACAGGGCTCACCCCTCCACTTT
TRBV19	TRBJ2-3	.	.	CASNPKQGADTQYF	TGTGCCAGTAACCCTAAGCAGGGCGCAGATACGCAGTATTTT
TRBV9	TRBJ2-1	TRBD2	.	CASSVGSLSGSYNEQFF	TGTGCCAGCAGCGTAGGATCTTTAAGCGGGAGCTACAATGAGCAGTTCTTC
TRBV4-1	TRBJ1-2	.	few	CASSQDSSGASYGYTF	TGCGCCAGCAGCCAAGATTCCTCAGGGGCCAGCTATGGCTACACCTTC
TRBV27	TRBJ2-7	.	.	CASSSNLKEHYEQYF	TGTGCCAGCAGTTCTAACCTAAAAGAGCACTACGAGCAGTACTTC
TRBV7-6	TRBJ2-7	TRBD2	.	CASSLGVAGSTYEQYF	TGTGCCAGCAGCTTAGGGGTAGCGGGGTCAACCTACGAGCAGTACTTC
TRBV19	TRBJ1-1	.	.	CASIDPRAAKDTEAFF	TGTGCCAGTATCGACCCCAGGGCAGCAAAGGACACTGAAGCTTTCTTT
TRBV29-1	TRBJ2-3	.	.	CSVRTAGLTDTQYF	TGCAGCGTCCGAACTGCGGGCCTCACAGATACGCAGTATTTT
TRBV5-8	TRBJ1-2	.	.	CASSLGGRGYTF	TGTGCCAGCAGCTTGGGTGGCCGTGGCTACACCTTC
TRBV28	TRBJ1-2	.	.	CASSPTGANYGYTF	TGTGCCAGCAGTCCAACCGGGGCTAACTATGGCTACACCTTC
TRBV18	TRBJ2-3	TRBD2	.	CASSPGTRDTQYF	TGTGCCAGCTCGCCCGGGACTAGAGATACGCAGTATTTT
TRBV30	TRBJ1-5	TRBD1	few	CAWASGGGNQPQHF	TGTGCCTGGGCGTCAGGGGGCGGCAATCAGCCCCAGCATTTT
TRBV11-2	TRBJ2-2	.	.	CASSFSGTLNTGELFF	TGTGCCAGCAGCTTCTCCGGGACATTGAACACCGGGGAGCTGTTTTTT
TRBV7-9	TRBJ1-4	.	.	CASSLAPPSDEKLFF	TGTGCCAGCAGCTTAGCCCCACCTTCGGATGAAAAACTGTTTTTT
TRBV2	TRBJ2-5	.	.	CASGGETQYF	TGTGCCAGCGGGGGGGAGACCCAGTACTTC
TRBV2	TRBJ2-7	.	once	CASSLSGTPTYEQYF	TGTGCCAGTTCTCTCTCCGGGACACCTACCTACGAGCAGTACTTC
TRBV4-1	TRBJ1-1	.	.	CASSQAVGRGNTEAFF	TGCGCCAGCAGCCAAGCCGTCGGAAGGGGGAACACTGAAGCTTTCTTT
TRBV7-8	TRBJ1-6	.	.	CASSLRDSPLHF	TGTGCCAGCAGCTTACGGGATTCACCCCTCCACTTT
TRBV7-3	TRBJ2-3	.	few	CASSSILSGTDTQYF	TGTGCCAGCAGCTCCATATTATCAGGGACAGATACGCAGTATTTT
TRBV2	TRBJ1-1	TRBD1	.	CASRLNRGPAFF	TGTGCCAGCAGGCTAAACAGGGGGCCGGCTTTCTTT
TRBV12-3/TRBV12-4	TRBJ2-2	.	.	CASSPPGVGELFF	TGTGCCAGCAGTCCCCCGGGGGTGGGGGAGCTGTTTTTT
TRBV9	TRBJ1-3	.	.	CASSEAGGFGNTIYF	TGTGCCAGCAGCGAGGCGGGTGGGTTTGGAAACACCATATATTTT
TRBV5-1	TRBJ1-1	TRBD1	.	CASSRGTGVTEAFF	TGCGCCAGCAGCCGCGGGACAGGGGTTACTGAAGCTTTCTTT
TRBV7-2	TRBJ2-1	.	.	CASSLERSGYNEQFF	TGTGCCAGCAGCTTAGAAAGGTCAGGGTACAATGAGCAGTTCTTC
TRBV5-5	TRBJ2-3	.	.	CASSLLAYSDTDTQYF	TGTGCCAGCAGCTTGTTGGCCTATAGCGACACAGATACGCAGTATTTT
TRBV28	TRBJ2-7	.	.	CASALWVGAISYEQYF	TGTGCCAGCGCTCTATGGGTGGGGGCGATCTCCTACGAGCAGTACTTC
TRBV24-1	TRBJ2-3	TRBD1	.	CATAGQGSDTQYF	TGTGCCACCGCGGGACAGGGATCAGATACGCAGTATTTT
TRBV24-1	TRBJ2-3	.	.	CATSDSAPSTDTQYF	TGTGCCACCAGTGACTCAGCGCCTAGCACAGATACGCAGTATTTT
TRBV7-9	TRBJ1-2	TRBD1	.	CASSPVGTGQNSYGYTF	TGTGCCAGCAGCCCCGTCGGGACAGGGCAAAACTCTTATGGCTACACCTTC
TRBV2	TRBJ2-7	TRBD2	.	CASTGQWTSGRYEQYF	TGTGCCAGCACGGGACAGTGGACTAGCGGCCGCTACGAGCAGTACTTC
TRBV19	TRBJ1-1	.	.	CASSIVDRVTEAFF	TGTGCCAGTAGTATTGTCGATCGAGTCACTGAAGCTTTCTTT
TRBV2	TRBJ1-6	TRBD1	.	CASGDREYSPLHF	TGTGCCAGCGGCGACAGGGAGTATTCACCCCTCCACTTT
TRBV6-2/TRBV6-3	TRBJ1-5	TRBD1	.	CASTPDRVGNQPQHF	TGTGCCAGCACCCCGGACAGGGTGGGCAATCAGCCCCAGCATTTT
TRBV6-6	TRBJ2-1	.	.	CASSYSFQNWSDEQFF	TGTGCCAGCAGTTACTCATTCCAAAATTGGAGTGATGAGCAGTTCTTC
TRBV18	TRBJ2-1	TRBD2	.	CASSPQLGGTSGGNEQFF	TGTGCCAGCTCACCACAATTAGGGGGCACTAGCGGGGGCAATGAGCAGTTCTTC
TRBV28	TRBJ2-7	TRBD1	.	CASSLYRTGGIAEQYF	TGTGCCAGCAGTTTGTACCGGACAGGGGGGATTGCGGAGCAGTACTTC
TRBV3-1/TRBV3-2	TRBJ1-6	TRBD1	once	CASSQDPAPGQVNSPLHF	TGTGCCAGCAGTCAAGACCCCGCTCCGGGACAGGTTAATTCACCCCTCCACTTT
TRBV19	TRBJ2-1	.	.	CASSKTGNSYNEQFF	TGTGCCAGTAGTAAAACAGGGAACTCCTACAATGAGCAGTTCTTC
TRBV11-1	TRBJ1-1	.	.	CASSSQRNTEAFF	TGTGCCAGCAGCTCACAGAGGAACACTGAAGCTTTCTTT
TRBV5-8	TRBJ1-4	.	.	CASNTGDPFKTNEKLFF	TGTGCCAGCAACACCGGAGATCCTTTTAAGACTAATGAAAAACTGTTTTTT
TRBV20-1	TRBJ2-3	TRBD2	once	CSASTTSGRAGHTQYF	TGCAGTGCTAGTACGACTAGCGGGAGGGCCGGCCATACGCAGTATTTT
TRBV3-1/TRBV3-2	TRBJ2-2	.	.	CASSQERGLNTGELFF	TGTGCCAGCAGCCAAGAAAGGGGATTGAACACCGGGGAGCTGTTTTTT
TRBV2	TRBJ2-1	.	.	CASSVGEAGEQFF	TGTGCCAGCAGTGTTGGGGAGGCTGGTGAGCAGTTCTTC
TRBV6-2/TRBV6-3	TRBJ1-1	TRBD1	.	CASSYFPRQGNEAFF	TGTGCCAGCAGTTACTTTCCCCGACAGGGAAATGAAGCTTTCTTT
TRBV7-3	TRBJ2-2	TRBD1	.	CASTRGTGDTGELFF	TGTGCCAGCACCCGTGGGACAGGGGACACCGGGGAGCTGTTTTTT
TRBV27	TRBJ1-5	.	.	CASSLAGGQPQHF	TGTGCCAGCAGTTTAGCCGGGGGTCAGCCCCAGCATTTT
TRBV30	TRBJ1-2	.	few	CAWTKRRTNYGYTF	TGTGCCTGGACGAAGAGGAGAACTAACTATGGCTACACCTTC
TRBV6-6	TRBJ2-1	.	.	CASSTSINEQFF	TGTGCCAGCAGTACCTCTATCAATGAGCAGTTCTTC
TRBV6-4	TRBJ1-6	.	few	CASSAGDSPLHF	TGTGCCAGCTCCGCAGGGGATTCACCCCTCCACTTT
TRBV11-2	TRBJ2-7	TRBD1	.	CASSLGQITYEQYF	TGTGCCAGCAGCTTGGGACAGATCACCTACGAGCAGTACTTC